This record covers a single T cell receptor beta chain. CDR3 length: 14 amino acids. Germline V lookup: CDR1 SGDLS, CDR2 YYNGEE. The V gene lost 4 bases and the J gene lost 8 bases, with 15 bases spanning the gap. The data were taken from a study of CD8 T cells in Susac syndrome. RNA, at about 0.45 to 1 ug, was reverse transcribed with random hexamers. In TCRdb, the immunoSEQ multiplex PCR reads were re-called with MiXCR into one record per CDR3 protein. The data hold some 200,000 distinct CDR3 sequences, with 90% to 95% observed a single time. Sequencing targeted TCR beta in T cells from blood (CD8+ and CD4+).

The sample taken for sequencing was CD4+ T cells from PBMCs. The TCR originated in a human donor with multiple sclerosis. The genes are TRBV9 and TRBJ1-4, with D perhaps TRBD1 (5 bases). CDR3 amino acids: CASSTSGTQEKLFF. The CDR3 DNA sequence: TGTGCCAGCAGCACCTCCGGGACTCAGGAAAAACTGTTTTTT. The variable domain in full, with the rest retrieved from reference TRBV9 and TRBJ1-4, is DSGVTQTPKHLITATGQRVTLRCSPRSGDLSVYWYQQSLDQGLQFLIQYYNGEERAKGNILERFSAQQFPDLHSELNLSSLELGDSALYFCASSTSGTQEKLFFGSGTQLSVL.